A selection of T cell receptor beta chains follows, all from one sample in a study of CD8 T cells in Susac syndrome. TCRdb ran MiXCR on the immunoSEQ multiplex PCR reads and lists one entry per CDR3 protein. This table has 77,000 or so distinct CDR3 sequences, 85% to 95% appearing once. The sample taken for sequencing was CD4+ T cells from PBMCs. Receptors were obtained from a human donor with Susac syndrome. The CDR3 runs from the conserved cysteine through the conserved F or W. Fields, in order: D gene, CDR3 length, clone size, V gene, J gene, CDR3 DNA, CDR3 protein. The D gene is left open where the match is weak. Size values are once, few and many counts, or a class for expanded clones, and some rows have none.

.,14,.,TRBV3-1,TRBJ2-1,TGTGCCAGCAGCCAAGAATTGCCGAGTCCGCGGCAGTTCTTC,CASSQELPSPRQFF
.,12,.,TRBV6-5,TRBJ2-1,TGTGCCAGCAGTTCCCAGGGGTATGAGCAGTTCTTC,CASSSQGYEQFF
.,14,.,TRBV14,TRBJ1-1,TGTGCCAGCAGCCAAAGGCTTGAGCCCACTGAAGCTTTCTTT,CASSQRLEPTEAFF
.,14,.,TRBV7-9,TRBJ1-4,TGTGCCAGCAGCTTATACAGAGATAATGAAAAACTGTTTTTT,CASSLYRDNEKLFF
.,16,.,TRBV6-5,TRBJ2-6,TGTGCCAGCAGTTGGGAGGGGGCGCAAGGGGCCAACGTCCTGACTTTC,CASSWEGAQGANVLTF
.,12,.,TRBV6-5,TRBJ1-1,TGTGCCAGCAGTGACCGGGAGATTGAAGCTTTCTTT,CASSDREIEAFF
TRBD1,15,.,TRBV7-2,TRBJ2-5,TGTGCCAGCAGCCCAGACAGGGGAGGTGGAGAGACCCAGTACTTC,CASSPDRGGGETQYF
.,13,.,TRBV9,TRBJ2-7,TGTGCCAGCAGCGGAACAGGATCCTACGAGCAGTACTTC,CASSGTGSYEQYF
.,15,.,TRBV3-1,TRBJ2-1,TGTGCCAGTAAGGTCATGGGCAGCTCCTACAATGAGCAGTTCTTC,CASKVMGSSYNEQFF
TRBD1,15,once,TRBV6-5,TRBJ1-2,TGTGCCAGCAGGCCGACCAGGGGGCTTGGCGGTGGCTACACCTTC,CASRPTRGLGGGYTF
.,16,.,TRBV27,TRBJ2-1,TGTGCCAGCGCCCTTAGCTCGGGTAGGGTTCACAATGAGCAGTTCTTC,CASALSSGRVHNEQFF
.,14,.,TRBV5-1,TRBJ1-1,TGCGCCAGCAGCTTGGAGGGGGGCAGGACTGAAGCTTTCTTT,CASSLEGGRTEAFF
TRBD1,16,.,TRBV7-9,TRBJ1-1,TGTGCCAGCAGCCGCCCGGGACAGGGACTGAACACTGAAGCTTTCTTT,CASSRPGQGLNTEAFF
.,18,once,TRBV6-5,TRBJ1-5,TGTGCCAGCAGTCACCCCCGAGGGGACTACTATAGCAATCAGCCCCAGCATTTT,CASSHPRGDYYSNQPQHF
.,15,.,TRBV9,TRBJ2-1,TGTGCCAGCAGCGTGGGCGGAGCGGAAGCAAATGAGCAGTTCTTC,CASSVGGAEANEQFF
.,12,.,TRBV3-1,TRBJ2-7,TGTGCCAGCAGCCAAGATCCCTACGAGCAGTACTTC,CASSQDPYEQYF
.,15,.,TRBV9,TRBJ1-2,TGTGCCAGCAGCTCCCTTAGGACAGAGAGCTATGGCTACACCTTC,CASSSLRTESYGYTF
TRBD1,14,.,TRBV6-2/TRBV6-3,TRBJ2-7,TGTGCCAGCAGTTCGTCCGGGACAGCTTACGAGCAGTACTTC,CASSSSGTAYEQYF
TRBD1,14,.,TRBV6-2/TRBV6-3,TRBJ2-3,TGTGCCAGCAGTCCCCCCGGGACAGGGGCGGCGCAGTATTTT,CASSPPGTGAAQYF
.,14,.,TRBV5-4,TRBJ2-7,TGTGCCAGCAGCTCACTACGGGGGTGGGCCGAGCAGTACTTC,CASSSLRGWAEQYF
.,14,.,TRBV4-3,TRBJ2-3,TGCGCCAGCAGCCAAGACGCCGGGCTAGCGATGCAGTATTTT,CASSQDAGLAMQYF
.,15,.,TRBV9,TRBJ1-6,TGTGCCAGCAGCGCCCACAGCGGAGGTAATTCACCCCTCCACTTT,CASSAHSGGNSPLHF
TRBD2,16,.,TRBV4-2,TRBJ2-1,TGTGCCAGCAGCCCCCCCCTAGCGGGGGCCTACAATGAGCAGTTCTTC,CASSPPLAGAYNEQFF
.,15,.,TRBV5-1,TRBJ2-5,TGCGCCAGCAGCTCCTTTGACGGGCCACAAGAGACCCAGTACTTC,CASSSFDGPQETQYF
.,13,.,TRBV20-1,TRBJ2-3,TGCAGTGCTCACCGGGACTCCACAGATACGCAGTATTTT,CSAHRDSTDTQYF
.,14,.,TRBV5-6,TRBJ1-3,TGTGCCAGCAGCTTGGGAGGGAATGGAAACACCATATATTTT,CASSLGGNGNTIYF
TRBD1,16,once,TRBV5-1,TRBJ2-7,TGCGCCAGCAGCCGGTCCTCCCAGGGGGCGTCGTACGAGCAGTACTTC,CASSRSSQGASYEQYF
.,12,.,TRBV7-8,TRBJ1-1,TGTGCCAGCAGCTTTTCGGGGGCTGAAGCTTTCTTT,CASSFSGAEAFF
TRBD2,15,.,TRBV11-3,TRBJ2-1,TGTGCCAGCAGCTTGGAGCGGGAGAGTGACAGTGAGCAGTTCTTC,CASSLERESDSEQFF
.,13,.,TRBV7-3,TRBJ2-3,TGTGCCAGCAGCTCCAGTCCGAGTGGGACGCAGTATTTT,CASSSSPSGTQYF
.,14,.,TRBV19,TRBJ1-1,TGTGCCAGTAGTATCGACAGGATGAACACTGAAGCTTTCTTT,CASSIDRMNTEAFF
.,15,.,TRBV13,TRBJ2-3,TGTGCCAGCAGCTTAGGTGGGCATAGCACAGATACGCAGTATTTT,CASSLGGHSTDTQYF
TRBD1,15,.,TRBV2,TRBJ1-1,TGTGCCAGCAGTGCCGAGACAGGGATTATGCTAAGAGCTTTCTTT,CASSAETGIMLRAFF
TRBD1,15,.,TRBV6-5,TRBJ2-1,TGTGCCAGCAGGGACGGGACAGGGGTAAGCAATGAGCAGTTCTTC,CASRDGTGVSNEQFF
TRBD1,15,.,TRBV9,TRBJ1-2,TGTGCCAGCAGCACAACAGGGGGGAGCTTTTATGGCTACACCTTC,CASSTTGGSFYGYTF
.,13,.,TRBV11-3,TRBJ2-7,TGTGCCAGCAGCTTCGACACTTCCTACGAGCAGTACTTC,CASSFDTSYEQYF
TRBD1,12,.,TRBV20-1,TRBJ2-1,TGCAGTGCTGTGACAGGGGGCAATGAGCAGTTCTTC,CSAVTGGNEQFF
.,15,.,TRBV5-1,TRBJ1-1,TGCGCCAGCAGCCTGCTTGGGACAACGAACACTGAAGCTTTCTTT,CASSLLGTTNTEAFF
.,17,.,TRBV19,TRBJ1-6,TGTGCCAGTAGTACCCTTGGCGGAAGGGGAATCGGATCACCCCTCCACTTT,CASSTLGGRGIGSPLHF
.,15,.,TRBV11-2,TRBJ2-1,TGTGCCAGCAGCTTCCTAGCCAATGGCTACAATGAGCAGTTCTTC,CASSFLANGYNEQFF
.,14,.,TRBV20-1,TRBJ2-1,TGCAGTGCTAGAGAACCGGGTCGAAACAATGAGCAGTTCTTC,CSAREPGRNNEQFF
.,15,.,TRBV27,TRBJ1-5,TGTGCCAGCAGTCCGCAGGGGTATAGCAATCAGCCCCAGCATTTT,CASSPQGYSNQPQHF
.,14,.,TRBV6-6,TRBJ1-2,TGTGCCAGCAGTTTTCAGGGCGGCGTCTATGGCTACACCTTC,CASSFQGGVYGYTF
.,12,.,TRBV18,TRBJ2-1,TGTGCCAGCTCCCGACCCCAGTCAGAGCAGTTCTTC,CASSRPQSEQFF
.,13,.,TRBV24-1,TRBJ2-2,TGTGCCACCAGGATGGACGGGACCGGGGAGCTGTTTTTT,CATRMDGTGELFF
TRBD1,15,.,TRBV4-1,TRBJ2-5,TGCGCCAGCAGCCAGAGGCCAGGGGGCTTAGAGACCCAGTACTTC,CASSQRPGGLETQYF
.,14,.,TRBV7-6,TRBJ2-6,TGTGCCAGCAGCTCCGGGTCTGGGGCCAACGTCCTGACTTTC,CASSSGSGANVLTF
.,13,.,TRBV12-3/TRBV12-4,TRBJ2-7,TGTGCCAGCAGTTTGATACTAGCTCACGAGCAGTACTTC,CASSLILAHEQYF
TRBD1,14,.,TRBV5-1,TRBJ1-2,TGCGCCAGCAGCTCGGCAGGGGGGAAGTATGGCTACACCTTC,CASSSAGGKYGYTF
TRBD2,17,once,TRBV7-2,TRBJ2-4,TGTGCCAGCAGCTTTCCGACTAGCGGGGCCGCCAAAAACATTCAGTACTTC,CASSFPTSGAAKNIQYF
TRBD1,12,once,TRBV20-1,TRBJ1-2,TGCAGTGCTAGGACAGGGGGCTATGGCTACACCTTC,CSARTGGYGYTF
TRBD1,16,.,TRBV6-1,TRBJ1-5,TGTGCCAGCAGCTCTTCTTGGACAGGCATGTCGCAGCCCCAGCATTTT,CASSSSWTGMSQPQHF
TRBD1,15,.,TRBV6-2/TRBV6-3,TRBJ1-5,TGTGCCAGCAGTTGGCGGACAGGTGAGCATCAGCCCCAGCATTTT,CASSWRTGEHQPQHF
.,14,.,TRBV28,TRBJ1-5,TGTGCCAGCAGTACCCTCCGGGACTTTCAGCCCCAGCATTTT,CASSTLRDFQPQHF